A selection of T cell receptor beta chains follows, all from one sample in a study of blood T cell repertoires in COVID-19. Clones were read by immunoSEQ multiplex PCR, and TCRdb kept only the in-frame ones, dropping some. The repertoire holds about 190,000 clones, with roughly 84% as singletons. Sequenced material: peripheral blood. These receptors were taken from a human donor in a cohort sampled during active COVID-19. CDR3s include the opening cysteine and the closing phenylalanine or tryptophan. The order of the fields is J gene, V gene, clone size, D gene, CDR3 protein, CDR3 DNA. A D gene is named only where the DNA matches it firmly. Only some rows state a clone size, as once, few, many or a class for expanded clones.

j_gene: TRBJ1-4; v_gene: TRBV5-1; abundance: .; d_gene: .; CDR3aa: CASSPPTGATNEKLFF; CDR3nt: TGCGCCAGCAGCCCCCCGACAGGTGCAACTAATGAAAAACTGTTTTTT
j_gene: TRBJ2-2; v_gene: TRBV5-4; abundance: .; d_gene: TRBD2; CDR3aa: CASSLGLAVITNTGELFF; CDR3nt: TGTGCCAGCAGCTTGGGACTAGCGGTAATAACGAACACCGGGGAGCTGTTTTTT
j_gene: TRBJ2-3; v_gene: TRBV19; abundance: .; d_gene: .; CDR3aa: CASRVTGLRGTDTQYF; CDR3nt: TGTGCCAGTAGAGTTACGGGATTGCGGGGCACAGATACGCAGTATTTT
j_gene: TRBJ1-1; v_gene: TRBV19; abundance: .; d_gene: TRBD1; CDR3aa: CASSIRDRAPEAFF; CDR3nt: TGTGCCAGTAGTATCCGGGACAGGGCACCTGAAGCTTTCTTT
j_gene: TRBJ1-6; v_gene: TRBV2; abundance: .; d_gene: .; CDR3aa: CASRLQGNSPLHF; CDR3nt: TGTGCCAGCAGGCTGCAGGGGAATTCACCCCTCCACTTT
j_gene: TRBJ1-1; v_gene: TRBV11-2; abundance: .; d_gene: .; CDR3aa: CASSLRGHQSTEAFF; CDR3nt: TGTGCCAGCAGCTTACGAGGACACCAATCCACTGAAGCTTTCTTT
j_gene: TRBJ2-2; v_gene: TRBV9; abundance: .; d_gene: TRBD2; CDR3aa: CAYTLAGEVLGTGELFF; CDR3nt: TGTGCCTACACACTGGCGGGGGAGGTATTGGGTACCGGGGAGCTGTTTTTT
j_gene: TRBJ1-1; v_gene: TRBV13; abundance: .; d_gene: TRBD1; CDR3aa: CASSSGQGEAFF; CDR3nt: TGTGCCAGCAGCTCCGGACAGGGCGAAGCTTTCTTT
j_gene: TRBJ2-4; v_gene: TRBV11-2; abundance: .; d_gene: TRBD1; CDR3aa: CASSLVWAGGSKNIQYF; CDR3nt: TGTGCCAGCAGCTTAGTGTGGGCAGGGGGATCCAAAAACATTCAGTACTTC
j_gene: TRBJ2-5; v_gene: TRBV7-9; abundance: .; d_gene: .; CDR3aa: CASSLRTAQETQYF; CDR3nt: TGTGCCAGCAGCTTAAGGACAGCACAAGAGACCCAGTACTTC
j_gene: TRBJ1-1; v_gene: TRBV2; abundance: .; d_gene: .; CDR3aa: CASWALENREAFF; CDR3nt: TGTGCCAGCTGGGCACTCGAAAACAGGGAAGCTTTCTTT
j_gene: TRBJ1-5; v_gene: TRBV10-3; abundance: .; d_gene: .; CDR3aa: CAISQQDSNQPQHF; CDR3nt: TGTGCCATTTCACAACAGGATAGCAATCAGCCCCAGCATTTT
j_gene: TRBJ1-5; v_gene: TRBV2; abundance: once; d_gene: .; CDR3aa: CASSDFAGPVGMPQHF; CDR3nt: TGTGCCAGCAGTGATTTCGCGGGGCCGGTGGGAATGCCCCAGCATTTT
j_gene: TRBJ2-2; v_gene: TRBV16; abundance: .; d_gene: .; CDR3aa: CASSHDAMGRGSGELFF; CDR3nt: TGTGCCAGCAGCCATGATGCGATGGGCAGGGGTTCCGGGGAGCTGTTTTTT
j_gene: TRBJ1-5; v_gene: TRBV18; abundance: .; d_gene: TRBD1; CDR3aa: CASSPGTGGNQPQHF; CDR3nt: TGTGCCAGCTCACCAGGAACAGGGGGAAATCAGCCCCAGCATTTT
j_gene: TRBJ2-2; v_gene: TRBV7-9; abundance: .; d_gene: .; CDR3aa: CASSRPGATHTGELFF; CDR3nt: TGTGCCAGCAGCAGGCCCGGAGCGACCCACACCGGGGAGCTGTTTTTT
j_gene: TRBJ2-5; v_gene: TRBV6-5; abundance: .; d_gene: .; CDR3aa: CASSSLGIAYQETQYF; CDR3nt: TGTGCCAGCAGTTCCCTCGGGATTGCGTACCAAGAGACCCAGTACTTC
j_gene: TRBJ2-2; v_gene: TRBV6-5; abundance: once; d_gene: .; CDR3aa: CASSLTRGTGELFF; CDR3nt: TGTGCCAGCAGCCTCACCAGGGGCACCGGGGAGCTGTTTTTT
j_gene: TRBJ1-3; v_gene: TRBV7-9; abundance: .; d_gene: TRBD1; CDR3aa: CASSEQGGSGNTIYF; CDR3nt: TGTGCCAGCAGCGAACAGGGGGGCTCTGGAAACACCATATATTTT
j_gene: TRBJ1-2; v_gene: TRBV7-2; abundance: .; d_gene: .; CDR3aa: CASSLTQGWVHGYTF; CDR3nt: TGTGCCAGCAGCTTAACGCAGGGGTGGGTTCATGGCTACACCTTC